The 19 T cell receptor beta chains below were found in one sample sequenced in a study of T cell responses to AZD1222 COVID-19 vaccine (dated by TCRdb to the early 2020s). Libraries came from the immunoSEQ multiplex PCR assay. Entries here come from immuneACCESS through TCRdb and include only in-frame sequences with V and J called. Some clones fail to appear in such tables; in the studies checked, an unresolved V gene covers under half of the shortfall, and the cause of the remainder is unknown. For this sample there are about 39,000 clones; 88% appear just once. About 27% of the sample belongs to the ten largest clones. Reading the label with the study, this specimen's time point is: about 28 days (+/-7) after the second vaccine dose. The treatment or condition label, as the study defines it: meningococcal conjugate vaccine given as trial control. The starting material was peripheral blood, obtained 28 days after the second dose of the MenACWY control vaccine. The source is an adult who received the MenACWY meningococcal vaccine as a control.

The chain has TRBV19 and TRBJ1-2; TRBD1 matches 7 bases. CDR3 size: 17 residues. The J segment lost 4 bases and the V segment lost 4 bases, leaving 15 bases of the junction unmatched. Germline values: CDR1 LNHDA, CDR2 SQIVND (reference sequence). The CDR3 loop reads CASSTRDSRSIAYGYTF. CDR3 nucleotide sequence: TGTGCCAGTAGTACCCGGGACAGCCGATCTATTGCCTATGGCTACACCTTC.

The chain joins TRBV7-9 to TRBJ2-7; TRBD2 might be the D (6 bases). In germline, CDR1 is SEHNR, CDR2 FQNEAQ (reference sequence). Trimming removed 5 bases at V and 6 bases at J, with 17 bases between. The length of the CDR3 is 14 residues. In nucleotides, the CDR3 is TGTGCCAGCAGCCCCTCGGTGGGAGGCGGCGAGCAGTACTTC. It encodes CASSPSVGGGEQYF.

The gene calls are TRBV7-9 and TRBJ1-4; 9 nucleotides agree with TRBD1. The V segment lost 4 bases and the J segment 7 bases; nucleotides outside the gene matches: 10. The CDR3 runs 16 residues. Germline lookup yields CDR1 SEHNR and CDR2 FQNEAQ (reference sequence). CDR3 in amino acids: CASSSWTGVIIEKLFF. The CDR3 DNA reads as TGTGCCAGCAGCTCGTGGACAGGGGTCATAATTGAAAAACTGTTTTTT.

The chain has TRBV5-8 and TRBJ2-2, with D possibly TRBD1 on 6 matching bases. The CDR3 consists of 16 residues. V lost 5 bases, J lost 0 bases, and 14 bases lay in between. Germline CDR1 SGHTS, CDR2 YDEGEE. The CDR3 region is CASRRGRGANTGELFF. The CDR3 nucleotides read TGTGCCAGCAGAAGGGGGAGAGGGGCGAACACCGGGGAGCTGTTTTTT.

This chain joins TRBV28 and TRBJ1-1, with D unresolved. CDR1 and CDR2 from the germline V gene are MDHEN and SYDVKM. V was trimmed by 4 bases and J by 7 bases, leaving 13 bases between them. The CDR3 spans 13 residues. The CDR3 region is CASSSLFLGEAFF. The DNA of the CDR3 is TGTGCCAGCAGTTCCCTATTTCTCGGTGAAGCTTTCTTT.

V and J are TRBV30 and TRBJ1-3; no definite D call. V gave up 3 bases and J gave up 4 bases, with 7 bases separating them. The CDR3 is made up of 12 amino acids. Germline CDR1 GTSNPN, CDR2 SVGIG (reference sequence). The CDR3 DNA follows: TGTGCCTGGAGCCCCGAAGGAAACACCATATATTTT. Its protein is CAWSPEGNTIYF.

The rearrangement uses TRBV9 and TRBJ1-4; D perhaps matches TRBD1 (6 bases). The CDR3 has 14 residues. Germline V gene sequence: CDR1 SGDLS, CDR2 YYNGEE. Trimming pared 4 bases from V and 5 bases from J, leaving 12 bases between. In DNA form, the CDR3 reads TGTGCCAGCAGCCAGAGGGGGGCCAATGAAAAACTGTTTTTT. This translates into CASSQRGANEKLFF.

The table lists this clone with a count of one. The rearrangement links TRBV5-4 to TRBJ1-4; 9 bases are shared with TRBD1. This CDR3 region has 15 residues. The V gene's germline CDR1 is SGHNT and CDR2 YYREEE (reference sequence). V was clipped by 2 bases and J by 8 bases; unmatched bases: 7. The CDR3 DNA is TGTGCCAGCAGCTTTAACAGGGGGCGAGTAGAAAAACTGTTTTTT. Its translation is CASSFNRGRVEKLFF. Combining the CDR3 with reference TRBV5-4 and TRBJ1-4 gives the whole variable domain ETGVTQSPTHLIKTRGQQVTLRCSSQSGHNTVSWYQQALGQGPQFIFQYYREEENGRGNFPPRFSGLQFPNYSSELNVNALELDDSALYLCASSFNRGRVEKLFFGSGTQLSVL.

The chain carries TRBV24-1 and TRBJ2-1, with TRBD2 matching over 10 bases. The V gene's germline CDR1 is KGHDR and CDR2 SFDVKD. Germline trimming cut 5 bases from V and 7 bases from J; bases unmatched to any gene: 19. This CDR3 contains 19 residues. The CDR3 spells CATSAGTVRTSGSRNEQFF. Here the CDR3 DNA reads TGTGCCACCAGTGCCGGGACAGTTCGGACTAGCGGATCTCGGAATGAGCAGTTCTTC.

The rearrangement joins TRBV15 to TRBJ1-4, with D possibly being TRBD1 (6 bases). CDR1 and CDR2 (germline): LNHNV, YYDKDF (reference sequence). V was trimmed by 8 bases and J by 4 bases, leaving 14 bases between them. The CDR3 contains 14 residues. The CDR3 region is CATAGGGLNEKLFF. DNA for the CDR3: TGTGCCACCGCGGGGGGGGGCCTTAATGAAAAACTGTTTTTT.

The chain uses TRBV10-3 and TRBJ2-7, with unresolved D. The CDR3 loop spans 14 amino acids. CDR1 ENHRY and CDR2 SYGVKD come from the germline V gene. V lost 0 bases and J lost 3, with 9 bases in between. CDR3 amino acids: CAISESTQSYEQYF. CDR3 nucleotides: TGTGCCATCAGTGAGTCGACACAGAGCTACGAGCAGTACTTC.

V gene TRBV7-9 combines with J gene TRBJ2-7; 9 nucleotides match TRBD1. Trimming took 6 bases from V and 3 from J; bases not matched to a gene: 9. The CDR3 spans 15 residues. Germline assignment: CDR1 SEHNR and CDR2 FQNEAQ (reference sequence). The CDR3 sequence is CASRHVGTGNYEQYF. CDR3 nucleotides: TGTGCCAGCAGACACGTGGGGACAGGGAACTACGAGCAGTACTTC.

The chain couples TRBV24-1 to TRBJ2-5; D assignment may be TRBD1 or TRBD2 (7 bases each). V lost 4 bases and J 2 bases, leaving 13 bases between the germline ends. This CDR3 has 15 residues. Per germline, CDR1 KGHDR and CDR2 SFDVKD. The CDR3 DNA sequence: TGTGCCACCAGTGAGCCGGGGGGACAGCAAGAGACCCAGTACTTC. The encoded protein is CATSEPGGQQETQYF.

In nucleotides, the CDR3 is TGTGCCAGCAGCCAAGACAGCGTTTCGGACGAGCAGTACTTC. Encoded protein: CASSQDSVSDEQYF. The genes are TRBV9 and TRBJ2-7; D possibly corresponds to TRBD1 (5 bases). The CDR3 loop spans 14 amino acids. Trimming removed 4 bases from V and 5 bases from J, with 16 bases in between. Looked up from germline, CDR1 is SGDLS and CDR2 is YYNGEE.

The genes are TRBV9 and TRBJ2-3; TRBD1 is a possible D gene (5 bases). The CDR3 runs 14 residues. The germline V gene has CDR1 SGDLS and CDR2 YYNGEE. V lost 4 bases, J lost 2 bases, and 11 bases lay in between. CDR3 in amino acids: CASSPHRYTDTQYF. DNA for the CDR3: TGTGCCAGCAGCCCCCACAGGTACACAGATACGCAGTATTTT.

The chain links TRBV5-1 to TRBJ2-1; 13 bases align to TRBD2. CDR1 and CDR2 (germline): SGHRS, YFSETQ. J gave up 7 bases and V 4 bases, and 8 bases lay outside the gene matches. There are 16 residues in the CDR3. This CDR3 reads CASSLGLAGVENEQFF. CDR3 sequence (DNA): TGCGCCAGCAGCCTAGGACTAGCGGGAGTGGAGAATGAGCAGTTCTTC.

The V gene is TRBV6-6, the J gene TRBJ1-2; maybe TRBD1 (6 bases). Germline V lookup: CDR1 MNHNY, CDR2 SVGAGI (reference sequence). V lost 0 bases and J lost 2, with 10 bases in between. This CDR3 is 15 amino acids long. In DNA, the CDR3 is TGTGCCAGCAGTTACTCTTTGGGGGGCAACTATGGCTACACCTTC. Its protein product is CASSYSLGGNYGYTF.

The chain links TRBV27 to TRBJ1-2; tentative D call: TRBD1 (5 bases). The germline V gene encodes CDR1 MNHEY and CDR2 SMNVEV (reference sequence). The CDR3 sequence is 15 residues long. The V end was cut by 8 bases, the J end by 6 bases, with 22 bases between. For the CDR3, the DNA is TGTGCCAGCGGGGCGTGGGACGTCCGATCGGATGGCTACACCTTC. This translates into CASGAWDVRSDGYTF.

The V call is TRBV30, the J call TRBJ2-2; D possibly corresponds to TRBD2 (5 bases). Looked up from germline, CDR1 is GTSNPN and CDR2 is SVGIG (reference sequence). The CDR3 is made up of 14 amino acids. V was trimmed by 0 bases and J by 5 bases, leaving 10 bases between them. Here the CDR3 DNA reads TGTGCCTGGAGTGTAACTAGACGTACCGGGGAGCTGTTTTTT. It encodes CAWSVTRRTGELFF.